The T cell receptor beta chain described here comes from a study of T cell responses to AZD1222 COVID-19 vaccine. CDR1 and CDR2 from the germline V gene are SGHRS and YFSETQ. V was trimmed by 0 bases and J by 4 bases, leaving 5 bases between them. The CDR3 spans 13 residues. Study observations and caveats: It was only after the peak T cell response that any repertoires were sampled. Donors were largely white British and mainly female; clonal diversity was possibly underestimated. CD4 TCRs covered the whole spike, strongest at regions 160-218 and 743-854.

In regard to this clone: Its antigen is currently unknown.

The repertoire was sequenced with immunoSEQ multiplex PCR; TCRdb's copy has only in-frame clones and lacks some. The sample contains some 150,000 clones, approximately 85% of which appear only once. This chain uses TRBV5-1 with TRBJ1-3; D unresolved. The sequencing used peripheral blood, collected 28 days after the second dose of the MenACWY control vaccine. The TCR was taken from an adult who received the MenACWY meningococcal vaccine as a control. DNA for the CDR3: TGCGCCAGCAGCTTGGACGGAGGAAACACCATATATTTT. This codes for CASSLDGGNTIYF.